This passage covers 19 T cell receptor beta chains from one sample sequenced in a study of identifying expanded T cells in peripheral blood. The repertoire was sequenced with immunoSEQ multiplex PCR; TCRdb's copy has only in-frame clones and lacks some. The table includes about 100,000 clones, roughly 89% detected once. The material sequenced was blood. The source is a person aged 18 to 69 in good health.

The CDR3 DNA reads as TGTGCCAGCAGTCCCCGGACAGGAGAGACCCAGTACTTC. Protein: CASSPRTGETQYF. The chain couples TRBV2 to TRBJ2-5, with TRBD1 matching 7 bases. Germline trimming cut 5 bases from V and 4 bases from J; bases unmatched to any gene: 4. Germline lookup yields CDR1 SNHLY and CDR2 FYNNEI. The CDR3 runs 13 residues.

The V and J genes are TRBV10-3 and TRBJ2-7, with D possibly matching TRBD2 (5 bases). The CDR3 length is 13 residues. CDR1 ENHRY and CDR2 SYGVKD come from the germline V gene. Trimming removed 9 bases from V and 0 bases from J, with 12 bases in between. The CDR3 sequence: CAIADWDSYEQYF. In nucleotides, the CDR3 is TGTGCCATAGCGGACTGGGACTCCTACGAGCAGTACTTC.

J is TRBJ2-1 and V is TRBV5-6, with a tentative D call TRBD2 (7 bases). The V and J ends lost 4 bases and 8 bases respectively, with 19 bases between them. There are 15 residues in the CDR3. Germline V lookup: CDR1 SGHDT, CDR2 YYEEEE. The CDR3 sequence: CASSPRGAIGDEQFF. DNA for the CDR3: TGTGCCAGCAGCCCCCGGGGGGCGATCGGCGATGAGCAGTTCTTC.

This sequence joins TRBV29-1 and TRBJ1-1; 9 bases are a match to TRBD1. After removal of 1 base from V and 3 bases from J, the junction contained 0 bases not matched to a gene. The CDR3 sequence is 13 residues long. Per the germline V gene, CDR1 is SQVTM and CDR2 is ANQGSEA. The CDR3 DNA reads TGCAGCGTTGAAGGGACAGGGGACACTGAAGCTTTCTTT. Protein product: CSVEGTGDTEAFF.

The rearrangement uses TRBV6-6 and TRBJ1-2, with 7 bases that match TRBD1. The J segment lost 4 bases and the V segment lost 6 bases, leaving 8 bases of the junction unmatched. This CDR3 has 14 residues. Germline V gives CDR1 MNHNY, CDR2 SVGAGI (reference sequence). The CDR3 nucleotides are TGTGCCAGCAGACCCGGACAGGAAGTCTATGGCTACACCTTC. Encoded protein: CASRPGQEVYGYTF.

The V gene is TRBV7-6, the J gene TRBJ1-1; no clear D gene. Germline lookup yields CDR1 SGHVS and CDR2 FNYEAQ. Trimming pared 2 bases from V and 0 bases from J, leaving 13 bases between. CDR3 size: 16 residues. The CDR3 reads CASSLIRTGMNTEAFF. In nucleotides, the CDR3 is TGTGCCAGCAGCTTAATTAGGACGGGGATGAACACTGAAGCTTTCTTT.

The CDR3 region has the DNA TGTGCCAGCAGTTCCATTGTCCTCCGGGACAGAAACCATGAGCAGTTCTTC. Residues: CASSSIVLRDRNHEQFF. V gene TRBV28 combines with J gene TRBJ2-1, with TRBD1 matching 7 bases. The CDR3 covers 17 residues. The J segment lost 8 bases and the V segment lost 4 bases, leaving 17 bases of the junction unmatched. From germline, CDR1 is MDHEN and CDR2 SYDVKM.

This rearrangement joins TRBV4-1 to TRBJ1-5; D perhaps matches TRBD1 (5 bases). Between the trimmed V and J ends, which lost 0 bases and 2 bases, there was a span of 14 bases. Germline V CDR1 and CDR2: MGHRA, YSYEKL. There are 17 residues in the CDR3. CDR3 DNA: TGCGCCAGCAGCCAAGATTGGGGCAGTTCGGGCAATCAGCCCCAGCATTTT. It codes for CASSQDWGSSGNQPQHF.

In its sample, this clone was seen a few times. The V gene is TRBV19, the J gene TRBJ2-5, with TRBD2 matching over 7 bases. Germline CDR1 and CDR2: LNHDA and SQIVND (reference sequence). The CDR3 is 14 residues long. V lost 2 bases to trimming and J lost 4 bases; unmatched junction nucleotides: 4. The CDR3 DNA follows: TGTGCCAGTAGTATAATTTCGGGAGGAGAGACCCAGTACTTC. Translated, it gives CASSIISGGETQYF.

The V call is TRBV5-1, the J call TRBJ2-1, with TRBD2 matching 10 bases. The junction had 5 bases not matched to a gene; V was cut back by 4 bases and J by 10 bases. Germline assignment: CDR1 SGHRS and CDR2 YFSETQ. This CDR3 has 13 amino acids. The CDR3 bases are TGCGCCAGCAGCCTGGGGACTAGCGACGAGCAGTTCTTC. This gives the protein CASSLGTSDEQFF.

J is TRBJ2-5 and V is TRBV14, with D hard to call. The germline gives CDR1 SGHDN, CDR2 FVKESK. The CDR3 covers 12 residues. The V end was cut by 3 bases, the J end by 2 bases, with 4 bases between. The CDR3 reads CASSQNQETQYF. DNA for the CDR3: TGTGCCAGCAGCCAGAATCAAGAGACCCAGTACTTC.

This chain uses TRBV4-1 with TRBJ1-1, with 9 bases aligning to TRBD1. This CDR3 has 15 residues. With 2 bases clipped from V and 5 bases from J, the junction kept 6 bases outside the gene matches. CDR1 and CDR2 from the germline V gene are MGHRA and YSYEKL. The CDR3 nucleotides read TGCGCCAGCAGCCAATTACAGGGGGCAGGGACTGAAGCTTTCTTT. Translated: CASSQLQGAGTEAFF.

The chain couples TRBV5-6 to TRBJ2-7; D is ambiguous. Trimming shortened V by 3 bases and J by 2 bases, and 6 bases separated the two germline ends. The CDR3 length is 12 residues. The germline gives CDR1 SGHDT, CDR2 YYEEEE. The CDR3 here is CASSSETYEQYF. The CDR3 nucleotides are TGTGCCAGCAGCTCGGAAACCTACGAGCAGTACTTC.

The chain couples TRBV6-6 to TRBJ1-2, with 7 bases aligning to TRBD1. CDR1 is MNHNY and CDR2 is SVGAGI in the germline V gene (reference sequence). V lost 6 bases to trimming and J lost 1 base; unmatched junction nucleotides: 2. There are 13 residues in the CDR3. In nucleotides, the CDR3 is TGTGCCAGCAGGACAGGGCTTAACTATGGCTACACCTTC. Encoded protein: CASRTGLNYGYTF.

This clone was counted a few times. The chain recombines TRBV25-1 with TRBJ1-6; D possibly corresponds to TRBD1 (5 bases). V shed 2 bases and J shed 4 bases, with 9 bases lying between them. The CDR3 loop spans 15 amino acids. Germline V gene sequence: CDR1 MGHDK, CDR2 SYGVNS. The CDR3 region is CASSERKGYNSPLHF. DNA of the CDR3: TGTGCCAGCAGTGAACGTAAGGGGTATAATTCACCCCTCCACTTT. Variable domain in full (rest from reference TRBV25-1 and TRBJ1-6): EADIYQTPRYLVIGTGKKITLECSQTMGHDKMYWYQQDPGMELHLIHYSYGVNSTEKGDLSSESTVSRIRTEHFPLTLESARPSHTSQYLCASSERKGYNSPLHFGNGTRLTVT.

The chain combines TRBV25-1 with TRBJ2-7, with 7 bases aligning to TRBD2. After removal of 3 bases from V and 5 bases from J, the junction contained 10 bases not matched to a gene. The CDR3 is made up of 15 amino acids. Germline assignment: CDR1 MGHDK and CDR2 SYGVNS. The CDR3, as DNA: TGTGCCAGCAGTGAGGGGGGAGGGGTGACGCACGAGCAGTACTTC. Residues: CASSEGGGVTHEQYF.

The chain is built from TRBV4-2 and TRBJ2-3; D uncertain. V dropped 4 bases and J dropped 4 bases, with 21 bases sitting between them. The CDR3 has 17 amino acids. Germline V gene sequence: CDR1 LGHNA, CDR2 YNFKEQ. The CDR3 loop is CASSRLPQPNPPDTQYF. In DNA, the CDR3 is TGTGCCAGCAGCCGCTTGCCCCAACCTAATCCTCCAGATACGCAGTATTTT.

The rearrangement uses TRBV5-6 and TRBJ2-5; D remains unclear. Germline assignment: CDR1 SGHDT and CDR2 YYEEEE. The CDR3 spans 14 residues. V was trimmed by 4 bases and J by 1 base, leaving 11 bases between them. DNA of the CDR3: TGTGCCAGCAGCCTTTCCGCAGTCCAAGAGACCCAGTACTTC. Amino acids: CASSLSAVQETQYF.

The V gene is TRBV5-1, the J gene TRBJ1-1; D possibly corresponds to TRBD1 (5 bases). Germline V CDR1 and CDR2: SGHRS, YFSETQ. Trimming removed 5 bases from V and 0 bases from J, with 11 bases in between. The CDR3 has 14 amino acids. In DNA form, the CDR3 reads TGCGCCAGCAGGTCCGGGGCCATGAACACTGAAGCTTTCTTT. Residues: CASRSGAMNTEAFF.